This T cell receptor beta chain emerged from a study of PD-1 blockade in classical Hodgkin lymphoma. Study conclusions and caveats: Underlying causes for the observed repertoire differences were not defined, possibly disease activity or prior therapy. By C4D1, CD4+ diversity increased significantly, especially in complete responders.

A word on this clone: Its target is not known.

Autologous stem cell transplantation was followed by relapse in every patient, and brentuximab vedotin exposure varied. Best responses fell into complete response, partial response or progressive disease. The germline gives CDR1 GTSNPN, CDR2 SVGIG (reference sequence). The CDR3 loop spans 13 amino acids. The V and J ends lost 5 bases and 4 bases respectively, with 11 bases between them. Sequencing was performed with immunoSEQ multiplex PCR; in TCRdb, only in-frame clones are kept and a portion is missing. This sample has about 98,000 clones; 80% to 95% occur once, and the top ten carry roughly 2.8%. Material: peripheral blood mononuclear cells (PBMCs), obtained at baseline. This TCR was sampled from a human donor with classical Hodgkin lymphoma. The V and J genes are TRBV30 and TRBJ1-4; D remains unclear. The CDR3 nucleotides read TGTGCCTGGTCCCTTGGGTATAATGAAAAACTGTTTTTT. Translating gives CAWSLGYNEKLFF.